The present TCR beta chain was sequenced within a study of blood T cell repertoires in COVID-19. TCRdb keeps only in-frame clones here, not all; method: immunoSEQ multiplex PCR. The profile shows 410,000 or so clones, around 91% of them singletons. Enrollment of patients from Seattle took place during active infection, with longitudinal follow-up. CDR3 size: 13 residues. Germline trimming cut 5 bases from V and 5 bases from J; bases unmatched to any gene: 2. Sequenced input: peripheral blood. The source of this sequence is a woman aged 40 to 50 with COVID-19, enrolled during active disease. The J gene is TRBJ1-4, the V gene TRBV12-3 or TRBV12-4; 7 positions match TRBD1. CDR3 residues: CASSGTENEKLFF. The CDR3 DNA follows: TGTGCCAGCAGTGGGACAGAGAATGAAAAACTGTTTTTT.